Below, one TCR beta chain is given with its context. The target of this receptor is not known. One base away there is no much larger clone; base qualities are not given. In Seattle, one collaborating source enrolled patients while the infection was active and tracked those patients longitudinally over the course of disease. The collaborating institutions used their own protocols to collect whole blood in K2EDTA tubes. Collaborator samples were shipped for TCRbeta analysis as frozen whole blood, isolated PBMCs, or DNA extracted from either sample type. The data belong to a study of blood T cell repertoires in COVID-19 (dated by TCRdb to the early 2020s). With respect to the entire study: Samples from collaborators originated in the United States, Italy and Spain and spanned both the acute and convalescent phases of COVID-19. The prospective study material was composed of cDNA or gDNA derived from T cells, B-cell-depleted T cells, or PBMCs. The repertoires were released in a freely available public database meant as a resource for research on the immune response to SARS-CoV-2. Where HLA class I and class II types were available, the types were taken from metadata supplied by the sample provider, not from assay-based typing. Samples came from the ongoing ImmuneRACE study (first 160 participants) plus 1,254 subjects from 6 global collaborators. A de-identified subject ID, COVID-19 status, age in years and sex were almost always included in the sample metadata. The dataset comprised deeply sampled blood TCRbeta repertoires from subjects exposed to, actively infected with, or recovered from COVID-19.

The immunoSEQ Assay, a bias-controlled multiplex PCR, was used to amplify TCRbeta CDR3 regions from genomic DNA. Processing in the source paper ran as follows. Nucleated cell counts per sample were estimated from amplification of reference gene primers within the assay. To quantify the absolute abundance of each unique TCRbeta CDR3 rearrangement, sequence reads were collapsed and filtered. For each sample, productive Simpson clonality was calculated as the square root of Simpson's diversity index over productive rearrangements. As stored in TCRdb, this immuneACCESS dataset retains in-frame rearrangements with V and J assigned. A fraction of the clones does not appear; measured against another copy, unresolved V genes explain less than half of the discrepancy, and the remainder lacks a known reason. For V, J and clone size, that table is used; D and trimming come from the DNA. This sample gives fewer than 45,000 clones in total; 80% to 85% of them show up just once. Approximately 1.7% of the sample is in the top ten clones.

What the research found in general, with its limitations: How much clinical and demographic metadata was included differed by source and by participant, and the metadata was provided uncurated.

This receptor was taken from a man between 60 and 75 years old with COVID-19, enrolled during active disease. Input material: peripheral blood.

The nucleotide sequence reads TGTGCCAGCAGTTTGGGACAGGAGAACACTGAAGCTTTCTTT. Its amino acids are CASSLGQENTEAFF. The receptor chain draws on TRBV6-6 and TRBJ1-1; TRBD1 lines up with 8 middle nucleotides. Including cysteine and phenylalanine, the CDR3 has 14 amino acids. The sequence is cut down to CDR3 DNA, 42 bases in frame from base 1. V is cut back by 4 bases and J by 1 base, with 2 bases in the junction unmatched. Reading the germline V gene (reference sequence) gives CDR1 MNHNY and CDR2 SVGAGI.